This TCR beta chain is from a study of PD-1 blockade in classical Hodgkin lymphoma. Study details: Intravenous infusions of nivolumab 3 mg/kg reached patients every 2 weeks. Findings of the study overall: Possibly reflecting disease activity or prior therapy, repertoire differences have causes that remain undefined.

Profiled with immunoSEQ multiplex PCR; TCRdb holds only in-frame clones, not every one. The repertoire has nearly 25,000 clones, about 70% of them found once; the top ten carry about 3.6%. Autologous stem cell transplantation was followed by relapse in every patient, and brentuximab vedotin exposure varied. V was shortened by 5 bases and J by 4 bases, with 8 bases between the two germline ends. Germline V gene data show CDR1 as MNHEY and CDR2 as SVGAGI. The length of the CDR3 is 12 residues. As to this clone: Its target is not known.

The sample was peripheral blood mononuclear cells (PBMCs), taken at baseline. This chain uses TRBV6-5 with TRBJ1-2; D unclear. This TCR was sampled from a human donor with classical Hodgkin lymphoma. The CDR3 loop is CASSLSAYGYTF. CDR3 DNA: TGTGCCAGCAGTCTCTCGGCCTATGGCTACACCTTC.